A selection of T cell receptor beta chains follows, all from one sample in a study of blood T cell repertoires in COVID-19. Assay used: immunoSEQ multiplex PCR; TCRdb lists only in-frame clones, some missing. Found here are approximately 200,000 clones, approximately 82% of them singletons; the top ten hold 6.9%. Input material: peripheral blood. The receptors come from a human donor with acute or convalescent COVID-19. The donor label of this sample is uncertain. The CDR3 runs from the conserved cysteine through the conserved F or W. A D gene is named only where the DNA matches it firmly. Clone size is not always given. Where it is, it says once, few, many or a class for expanded clones.

CDR3nt,CDR3aa,j_gene,v_gene,d_gene,abundance
TGTGCCAGCAGCATCCGGACTAGCGTGGAGACCCAGTACTTC,CASSIRTSVETQYF,TRBJ2-5,TRBV3-1/TRBV3-2,TRBD2,.
TGTGCCAGCAGCGCGACTAGCGGGCCCAGCACAGATACGCAGTATTTT,CASSATSGPSTDTQYF,TRBJ2-3,TRBV2,TRBD2,.
TGTGCCTGGAACCCCGGGACTAGCGGAGGGGGCACAGATACGCAGTATTTT,CAWNPGTSGGGTDTQYF,TRBJ2-3,TRBV30,TRBD2,few
TGTGCCAGCAGCCGAGGGGTATCAGGGAGGGGGAACACTGAAGCTTTCTTT,CASSRGVSGRGNTEAFF,TRBJ1-1,TRBV6-6,.,few
TGCGCCAGCAGCTTGGTGGCGGGGAGGAACACTGAAGCTTTCTTT,CASSLVAGRNTEAFF,TRBJ1-1,TRBV5-1,.,.
TGTGCCAGCAGCCAAGATCGGGGTAGCACAGATACGCAGTATTTT,CASSQDRGSTDTQYF,TRBJ2-3,TRBV3-1/TRBV3-2,.,.
TGTGCCAGCAGCTTCGATACGGGGGAGTATGGCTACACCTTC,CASSFDTGEYGYTF,TRBJ1-2,TRBV7-2,.,.
TGTGCCACTGGACTAGAGAACACCGGGGAGCTGTTTTTT,CATGLENTGELFF,TRBJ2-2,TRBV10-3,TRBD2,.
TGTGCCAGCAGCTTGGCCGGTCACGAGCAGTACTTC,CASSLAGHEQYF,TRBJ2-7,TRBV5-5,.,.
TGTGCCAGCAACCGGGGGACGGATACTTCCGAGCAGTACTTC,CASNRGTDTSEQYF,TRBJ2-7,TRBV6-5,.,.
TGTGCCAGTAGTATTGGGGGCGGAGGCAGAGCCCAACGGACTAGCGGGAGAAATGAGCAGTTCTTC,CASSIGGGGRAQRTSGRNEQFF,TRBJ2-1,TRBV19,TRBD2,.
TGTGCCAGCAGGACGGACAGTGACACTGAAGCTTTCTTT,CASRTDSDTEAFF,TRBJ1-1,TRBV6-4,.,.
TGTGCCAGCAGCTTGGGAAACGCCCAGGGGGCCCAGTACTTC,CASSLGNAQGAQYF,TRBJ2-5,TRBV11-2,TRBD1,.
TGTGCCAGCAGCCAGACAGGGAATGGCGAAAAACTGTTTTTT,CASSQTGNGEKLFF,TRBJ1-4,TRBV7-9,TRBD1,.
TGTGCCATCAGTGATAGTGCAAACATTCAGTACTTC,CAISDSANIQYF,TRBJ2-4,TRBV10-3,.,.
TGTGCCAGCAGCCAAGCAGGGGGCGTAGCTGGGGCCAACGTCCTGACTTTC,CASSQAGGVAGANVLTF,TRBJ2-6,TRBV3-1/TRBV3-2,TRBD1,.
TGTGCCACCAGCAGAGCCGCTGGGGGACAGCTATACAATGAGCAGTTCTTC,CATSRAAGGQLYNEQFF,TRBJ2-1,TRBV15,TRBD1,.
TGTGCCAGCAGCCAAGATCGGACTAGCGGGAGGGCCAGAGAGACCCAGTACTTC,CASSQDRTSGRARETQYF,TRBJ2-5,TRBV4-2,TRBD2,.
TGTGCCAGCAGCCCGGGACAGTTTACGAACACTGAAGCTTTCTTT,CASSPGQFTNTEAFF,TRBJ1-1,TRBV5-4,TRBD1,.
TGTGCCAGCAGCCAACGGGGGGTTGAGCAGTTCTTC,CASSQRGVEQFF,TRBJ2-1,TRBV3-1/TRBV3-2,TRBD2,once
TGTGCCAGCAGATCGGGACAGGGCTACGAGCAGTACTTC,CASRSGQGYEQYF,TRBJ2-7,TRBV28,TRBD1,once
TGTGCCAGCAGTCCCGGGTGGACAGATACGCAGTATTTT,CASSPGWTDTQYF,TRBJ2-3,TRBV12-3/TRBV12-4,.,.
TGTGCCAGCAGCTTAGCGGCGACTAGCGGGTGGGGGGACACAGATACGCAGTATTTT,CASSLAATSGWGDTDTQYF,TRBJ2-3,TRBV7-8,TRBD2,.
TGTGCCAGTAGTATTCGACCGGGGGTTGCTGGAAACACCATATATTTT,CASSIRPGVAGNTIYF,TRBJ1-3,TRBV19,.,.